These 21 T cell receptor beta chains came from one sample sequenced in a study of control samples from healthy donors and cancer patients. This table comes from immunoSEQ multiplex PCR, and its TCRdb copy is limited to in-frame clones, with some not included. The sample holds about 51,000 clones, 85% to 90% seen once. Sequenced input: PBMCs. These receptors came from a man aged 45 to 65 with head and neck cancer.

V gene TRBV7-6 combines with J gene TRBJ2-1, with 7 bases matching TRBD2. J lost 6 bases, V lost 4 bases, and 12 bases had no gene match. Germline loops: CDR1 SGHVS, CDR2 FNYEAQ. The CDR3 runs 16 residues. DNA for the CDR3: TGTGCCAGCAGCTCCCCATGGGGATGGGGGGGCAATGAGCAGTTCTTC. Amino acids: CASSSPWGWGGNEQFF.

The chain carries TRBV7-9 and TRBJ2-4, with D perhaps matching TRBD1 or TRBD2 (5 bases each). Germline CDR1 is SEHNR and CDR2 is FQNEAQ (reference sequence). Trimming removed 4 bases from V and 0 bases from J, with 16 bases in between. The CDR3 loop spans 17 amino acids. The CDR3 spells CASSWTRGGLAKNIQYF. Here the CDR3 DNA reads TGTGCCAGCAGCTGGACCCGTGGGGGTCTAGCCAAAAACATTCAGTACTTC. The full variable domain, completed using reference TRBV7-9 and TRBJ2-4, is DTGVSQNPRHKITKRGQNVTFRCDPISEHNRLYWYRQTLGQGPEFLTYFQNEAQLEKSRLLSDRFSAERPKGSFSTLEIQRTEQGDSAMYLCASSWTRGGLAKNIQYFGAGTRLSVL.

The V gene is TRBV6-1, the J gene TRBJ2-1; 10 bases match TRBD2. CDR3 length equals 14 residues. The germline V gene has CDR1 MNHNS and CDR2 SASEGT. Germline trimming cut 3 bases from V and 4 bases from J; bases unmatched to any gene: 0. CDR3 DNA: TGTGCCAGCAGTGAGGGACTAGCGTACAATGAGCAGTTCTTC. Residues: CASSEGLAYNEQFF.

The V and J genes are TRBV7-8 and TRBJ2-1; 8 bases fit TRBD1. Germline CDR1 SGHVS, CDR2 FQNEAQ. J gave up 10 bases and V 5 bases, and 10 bases lay outside the gene matches. CDR3 length equals 14 residues. The CDR3 DNA reads as TGTGCCAGCAGCCCCCGGACAGGGCTGGGGGAGCAGTTCTTC. This sequence encodes CASSPRTGLGEQFF.

CDR3 bases: TGTGCCAGCAGGACCGACAGGGGGGTTGTTAATGAGCAGTTCTTC. This encodes CASRTDRGVVNEQFF. V and J are TRBV6-6 and TRBJ2-1, with 9 positions matching TRBD1. The V gene end was trimmed by 6 bases and the J gene end by 7 bases; junction bases not matched to a gene: 10. The CDR3 totals 15 residues. Germline CDR1 reads MNHNY; CDR2 reads SVGAGI (reference sequence).

The chain recombines TRBV11-3 with TRBJ2-7; D is unclear. Germline V gene lookup returns CDR1 SGHNT and CDR2 YENEEA. Trimming shortened V by 5 bases and J by 2 bases, and 13 bases separated the two germline ends. The CDR3 runs to 14 residues. CDR3 in amino acids: CASSPRFRPYEQYF. As DNA, the CDR3 is TGTGCCAGCAGCCCGCGTTTCAGGCCCTACGAGCAGTACTTC.

This chain connects TRBV4-3 to TRBJ1-1; no definite D call. Trimming pared 0 bases from V and 4 bases from J, leaving 9 bases between. This CDR3 spans 14 amino acids. Germline V gene data show CDR1 as LGHNA and CDR2 as YSLEER. The chain's CDR3 is CASSQDRSGTEAFF. CDR3 coding DNA: TGCGCCAGCAGCCAAGATCGGTCAGGCACTGAAGCTTTCTTT.

The V and J genes are TRBV30 and TRBJ2-7; D uncertain. The CDR3 totals 14 residues. Deletions cut 4 bases from V and 2 bases from J, with 15 bases between. Germline CDR1 and CDR2: GTSNPN and SVGIG (reference sequence). CDR3 region: CAWKPLAQPYEQYF. CDR3 nucleotides: TGTGCCTGGAAACCCCTCGCCCAGCCCTACGAGCAGTACTTC.

The chain has TRBV5-1 and TRBJ2-5; the match to TRBD2 covers 10 bases. V lost 3 bases, J lost 6 bases, and 11 bases stayed unmatched. The germline V gene encodes CDR1 SGHRS and CDR2 YFSETQ. There are 16 residues in the CDR3. The chain's CDR3 is CASSSSPLAGAQTQYF. Here the CDR3 DNA reads TGCGCCAGCAGCTCATCCCCGCTAGCGGGAGCCCAGACCCAGTACTTC.

The chain uses TRBV2 and TRBJ2-5; a possible D gene is TRBD2 (5 bases). CDR1 and CDR2 from the germline V gene are SNHLY and FYNNEI. The CDR3 covers 15 residues. V lost 2 bases to trimming and J lost 5 bases, with 15 bases between them. CDR3 amino acids: CASSEHVARRETQYF. In nucleotides, the CDR3 is TGTGCCAGCAGTGAACATGTAGCGCGGAGGGAGACCCAGTACTTC.

This chain joins TRBV18 and TRBJ2-1, with D maybe TRBD2 (5 bases). Deletions cut 3 bases from V and 8 bases from J, with 11 bases between. CDR1 KGHSH and CDR2 LQKENI come from the germline V gene. The CDR3 consists of 13 residues. CDR3 in amino acids: CASSPNEGDEQFF. DNA for the CDR3: TGTGCCAGCTCACCGAATGAGGGCGATGAGCAGTTCTTC.

V usage is TRBV7-9 and J usage is TRBJ2-7; 11 nucleotides agree with TRBD2. Looked up from germline, CDR1 is SEHNR and CDR2 is FQNEAQ (reference sequence). With 3 bases clipped from V and 6 bases from J, the junction kept 4 bases outside the gene matches. This CDR3 has 14 amino acids. CDR3 sequence reads: CASSFTSGSSEQYF. The CDR3 DNA reads as TGTGCCAGCAGCTTTACTAGCGGGAGTAGCGAGCAGTACTTC.

The V gene is TRBV28, the J gene TRBJ2-1; weak D call: TRBD2 (6 bases). The CDR3 is 15 residues long. Germline values: CDR1 MDHEN, CDR2 SYDVKM. Trimming stripped 7 bases from V and 2 bases from J, with 15 bases between. Here the CDR3 reads CASTTSTSPYNEQFF. CDR3 DNA: TGTGCCAGCACCACCTCAACTAGCCCCTACAATGAGCAGTTCTTC. Full variable domain (outside the CDR3, taken from reference TRBV28 and TRBJ2-1): DVKVTQSSRYLVKRTGEKVFLECVQDMDHENMFWYRQDPGLGLRLIYFSYDVKMKEKGDIPEGYSVSREKKERFSLILESASTNQTSMYLCASTTSTSPYNEQFFGPGTRLTVL.

The rearrangement links TRBV11-2 to TRBJ2-5; 8 nucleotides align to TRBD1. V lost 0 bases to trimming and J lost 4 bases; unmatched junction nucleotides: 10. The CDR3 has 17 residues. The germline V gene has CDR1 SGHAT and CDR2 FQNNGV. The chain's CDR3 is CASSLDGQGALGETQYF. In DNA, the CDR3 is TGTGCCAGCAGCTTAGATGGGCAGGGGGCGTTGGGAGAGACCCAGTACTTC.

The gene calls are TRBV28 and TRBJ2-2, with 8 positions matching TRBD2. From germline, CDR1 is MDHEN and CDR2 SYDVKM. V gave up 6 bases and J gave up 4 bases; unmatched junction bases: 16. CDR3 length: 18 residues. In DNA, the CDR3 is TGTGCCAGCAGAGGGGGGGCAAAGCGGGAGATTCGCACCGGGGAGCTGTTTTTT. Translation: CASRGGAKREIRTGELFF.

Regarding this clone: The junction departs from the called germline gene at one end, perhaps through a read error. The genes are TRBV6-4 and TRBJ2-1; D is undetermined. Germline assignment: CDR1 MRHNA and CDR2 SNTAGT. This CDR3 spans 13 amino acids. CDR3 protein: CASGESRYNEQFF. The CDR3 coding sequence is TGTGCCAGCGGTGAGAGCCGCTACAATGAGCAGTTCTTC.

The chain joins TRBV5-1 to TRBJ2-7; a possible D gene is TRBD2 (6 bases). CDR1 is SGHRS and CDR2 is YFSETQ in the germline V gene. The V gene lost 4 bases and the J gene lost 3 bases, with 11 bases spanning the gap. The CDR3 contains 13 residues. The CDR3 region is CASSAWGGYEQYF. In DNA form, the CDR3 reads TGCGCCAGCAGCGCCTGGGGAGGCTACGAGCAGTACTTC.

V gene TRBV9 combines with J gene TRBJ2-5, with 9 bases that match TRBD2. Trimming took 0 bases from V and 5 from J; bases not matched to a gene: 8. The length of the CDR3 is 16 residues. Germline lookup yields CDR1 SGDLS and CDR2 YYNGEE. In DNA, the CDR3 is TGTGCCAGCAGCGTAGGAAGCGGGGGGTTTCGTGAGACCCAGTACTTC. Protein: CASSVGSGGFRETQYF.

The chain recombines TRBV18 with TRBJ2-7; D not resolved. Germline CDR1 is KGHSH and CDR2 is LQKENI. The germline V and J ends were trimmed by 3 bases and 5 bases, with 11 bases remaining between them. CDR3 length: 13 amino acids. CDR3 nucleotide sequence: TGTGCCAGCTCACCGGACCTACTGCACGAGCAGTACTTC. Translated: CASSPDLLHEQYF. Full variable domain (outside the CDR3, taken from reference TRBV18 and TRBJ2-7): NAGVMQNPRHLVRRRGQEARLRCSPMKGHSHVYWYRQLPEEGLKFMVYLQKENIIDESGMPKERFSAEFPKEGPSILRIQQVVRGDSAAYFCASSPDLLHEQYFGPGTRLTVT.

The chain carries TRBV4-1 and TRBJ1-4; no definite D call. V lost 2 bases, J lost 5 bases, and 12 bases lay in between. The CDR3 has 15 residues. The germline gives CDR1 MGHRA, CDR2 YSYEKL. Here the CDR3 reads CASSQNSNQNEKLFF. The CDR3 DNA sequence: TGCGCCAGCAGCCAAAACAGTAATCAGAATGAAAAACTGTTTTTT.

V and J are TRBV5-4 and TRBJ2-5, with D tentatively TRBD2 (5 bases). The ends were cut back, 5 bases at V and 0 bases at J, with 11 bases in the middle. The germline V gene encodes CDR1 SGHNT and CDR2 YYREEE (reference sequence). This CDR3 has 14 residues. Here the CDR3 reads CASRGAANQETQYF. The CDR3 coding sequence is TGTGCCAGCAGGGGAGCGGCCAACCAAGAGACCCAGTACTTC.